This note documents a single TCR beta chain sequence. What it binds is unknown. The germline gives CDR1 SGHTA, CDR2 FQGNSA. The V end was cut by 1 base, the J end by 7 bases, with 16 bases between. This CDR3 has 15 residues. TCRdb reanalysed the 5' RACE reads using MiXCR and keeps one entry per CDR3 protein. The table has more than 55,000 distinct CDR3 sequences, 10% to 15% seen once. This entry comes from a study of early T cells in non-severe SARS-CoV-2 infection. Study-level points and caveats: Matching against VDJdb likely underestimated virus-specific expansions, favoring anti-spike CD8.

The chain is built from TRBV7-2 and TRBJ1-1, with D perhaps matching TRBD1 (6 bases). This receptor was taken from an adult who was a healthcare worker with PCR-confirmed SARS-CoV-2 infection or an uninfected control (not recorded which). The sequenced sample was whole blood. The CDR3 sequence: CASSLDSGRGVEAFF. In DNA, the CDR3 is TGTGCCAGCAGCTTAGATTCGGGCAGGGGCGTTGAAGCTTTCTTT.